This T cell receptor (beta chain) was documented in a study of cytomegalovirus exposure and HLA in healthy donors. Study-level results: According to an earlier analysis, most TCR beta V segments yielded productive rearrangements about 87% or about 30% of the time.

This clone has more than one count but fewer than ten. What it binds is not known. Germline CDR1 and CDR2: MGHRA and YSYEKL. V lost 1 base to trimming and J lost 4 bases; unmatched junction nucleotides: 9. This CDR3 is 16 amino acids long. This PCR relied on a set of 60 Vbeta primers and 13 Jbeta primers. Sequenced by immunoSEQ multiplex PCR; TCRdb stores in-frame clones only, minus some. The sample records about 95,000 clones, approximately 77% being singletons. Sequencing was carried out using PBMCs. The sequence came from a woman in her forties in good health and CMV-seronegative. The chain joins TRBV4-1 to TRBJ1-2; 7 bases match TRBD1. CDR3 coding DNA: TGCGCCAGCAGCCAAGTCTCTCAGGGGGTATCCTATGGCTACACCTTC. Its protein is CASSQVSQGVSYGYTF.